The TCR beta chain described here comes from a study of tumor-infiltrating lymphocytes in primary liver carcinoma. Study as a whole: The study reported T1-T3 N0M0 tumors spanning 4.2 to 10 cm. Study-level results: Tumors had a significantly higher top-250-clone fraction than blood (p = 0.039). Tumor region pairs showed greater overlap than either tumor-adjacent or tumor-blood pairs did.

Between roughly 17 and 31 mg of unsorted bulk tissue served as the source from which RNA and DNA were co-extracted. Patients' primary liver carcinoma was surgically resected. TCR beta cDNA came from around 500 ng total RNA, primed with a constant-region primer. Investigators got TCR beta libraries out of three nested multiplex PCR rounds, done with slightly modified ARM-PCR. With TRBV1-TRBV30 forward primers and a C-beta reverse primer, the first two PCR rounds were run for approximately 10 cycles each. TCRdb itself ran the multiplex PCR reads through MiXCR, one entry per CDR3 protein. In the table there are 40,000 to 45,000 distinct CDR3 sequences, 73% of which are singletons. This clonotype was detected a few times. No antigen is known for it. Germline V gene sequence: CDR1 MNHEY, CDR2 SVGAGI. Trimming took off 7 bases at V and 4 bases at J, with 11 bases between the two ends. CDR3 length: 12 amino acids.

This clonotype was obtained from a man aged 40-55 years with primary liver carcinoma and hepatitis B virus infection. The V gene is TRBV6-5, the J gene TRBJ2-7; D is uncertain. The sequenced sample consisted of liver tumor tissue from sampling region 2. Subset meaning: tumor region T2, inferior pole. This CDR3 is CASNSPTYEQYF. DNA of the CDR3: TGTGCCAGCAACTCACCGACATACGAGCAGTACTTC.